This T cell receptor beta chain is drawn from a study of CD8+ T cells in alopecia areata. cDNA serving as the sequencing template came from extracted, reverse transcribed RNA. Profiling relied on immunoSEQ multiplex PCR, and the TCRdb table lists in-frame clones only, not all of them. Among over 150,000 clones listed, approximately 60% were seen once. CDR3 length equals 11 residues. The V and J ends lost 4 bases and 1 base respectively, with 4 bases between them. In germline, CDR1 is GTSNPN, CDR2 SVGIG (reference sequence). This sample's treatment: oral pan-JAK inhibitor, 5-10 mg twice daily. Alopecia areata patients gave lesional scalp punch biopsies and peripheral blood samples.

The specimen comprised CD4+ T cells sorted from blood, sampled at week 24, from a patient treated with tofacitinib. This clonotype was obtained from a human donor with alopecia areata. The rearrangement joins TRBV30 to TRBJ1-2; D is unresolved. The CDR3 DNA reads as TGTGCCTGGACAAATAACTATGGCTACACCTTC. This sequence encodes CAWTNNYGYTF.